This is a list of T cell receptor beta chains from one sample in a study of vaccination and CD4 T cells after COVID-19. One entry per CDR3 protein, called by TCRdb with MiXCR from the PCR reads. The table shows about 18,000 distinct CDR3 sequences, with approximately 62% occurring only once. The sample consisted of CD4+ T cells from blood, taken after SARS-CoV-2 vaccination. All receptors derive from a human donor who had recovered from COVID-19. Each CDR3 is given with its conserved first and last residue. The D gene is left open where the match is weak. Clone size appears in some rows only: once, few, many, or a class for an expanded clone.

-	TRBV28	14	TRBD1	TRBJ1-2	CASNKQGGYYGYTF	TGTGCCAGCAACAAACAGGGGGGATACTATGGCTACACCTTC
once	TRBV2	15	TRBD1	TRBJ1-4	CASRDYRGQGEKLFF	TGTGCCAGCAGAGATTACAGGGGGCAGGGAGAAAAACTGTTTTTT
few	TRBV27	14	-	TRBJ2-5	CASSPHLYQETQYF	TGTGCCAGCAGTCCACATCTTTACCAAGAGACCCAGTACTTC
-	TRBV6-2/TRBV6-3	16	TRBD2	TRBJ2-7	CASSYRKSGTLYEQYF	TGTGCCAGCAGTTACCGGAAAAGCGGGACTCTTTACGAGCAGTACTTC
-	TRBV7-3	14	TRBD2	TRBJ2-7	CASSPFAGGQEQYF	TGTGCCAGCAGTCCTTTTGCGGGAGGGCAAGAGCAGTACTTC
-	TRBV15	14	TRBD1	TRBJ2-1	CATSVGQGGGEQFF	TGTGCCACCAGCGTCGGACAGGGGGGCGGTGAGCAGTTCTTC
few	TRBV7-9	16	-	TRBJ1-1	CASSLTPSFGNTEAFF	TGTGCCAGCAGCTTAACGCCTTCCTTTGGGAACACTGAAGCTTTCTTT
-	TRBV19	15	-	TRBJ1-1	CASSAWTASNTEAFF	TGTGCCAGTAGTGCCTGGACAGCCTCGAACACTGAAGCTTTCTTT
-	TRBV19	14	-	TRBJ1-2	CASSSQGGVYGYTF	TGTGCCAGTAGTAGTCAAGGCGGGGTATATGGCTACACCTTC
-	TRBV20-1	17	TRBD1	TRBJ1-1	CSAKTFGTGKMNTEAFF	TGCAGTGCTAAGACCTTTGGGACAGGGAAAATGAACACTGAAGCTTTCTTT
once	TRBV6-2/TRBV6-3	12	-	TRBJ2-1	CASGQGGGEQFF	TGTGCCAGCGGACAGGGCGGGGGTGAGCAGTTCTTC
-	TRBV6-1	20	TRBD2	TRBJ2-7	CASKGRRQLGTSGREYEQYF	TGTGCCAGCAAGGGACGGAGACAACTTGGGACTAGCGGGAGGGAATACGAGCAGTACTTC
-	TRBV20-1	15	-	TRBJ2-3	CSATAGTSSTDTQYF	TGCAGTGCCACGGCCGGGACATCTAGCACAGATACGCAGTATTTT
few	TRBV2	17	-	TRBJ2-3	CASSEGVGRSGSDTQYF	TGTGCCAGCAGTGAAGGGGTAGGGCGAAGCGGATCAGATACGCAGTATTTT
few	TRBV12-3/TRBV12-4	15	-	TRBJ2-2	CASSTFQGNTGELFF	TGTGCCAGCAGTACTTTCCAGGGGAACACCGGGGAGCTGTTTTTT
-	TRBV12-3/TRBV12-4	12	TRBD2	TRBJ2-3	CASSLLAGGPYF	TGTGCCAGCAGCCTCCTAGCGGGAGGGCCTTATTTT
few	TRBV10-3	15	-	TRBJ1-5	CAISASRGSNQPQHF	TGTGCCATCAGTGCCTCCCGGGGGAGCAATCAGCCCCAGCATTTT
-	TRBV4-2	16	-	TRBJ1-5	CASSPGDSGGNQPQHF	TGTGCCAGCAGCCCCGGGGATTCGGGGGGCAATCAGCCCCAGCATTTT
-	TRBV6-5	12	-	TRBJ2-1	CASSYGRNEQFF	TGTGCCAGCAGTTACGGGCGAAATGAGCAGTTCTTC
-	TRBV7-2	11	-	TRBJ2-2	CASSLAGELFF	TGTGCCAGCTCTTTGGCGGGGGAGCTGTTTTTT
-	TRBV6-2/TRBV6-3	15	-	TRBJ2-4	CASSSGTGARNIQYF	TGTGCCAGCAGTTCCGGGACGGGAGCTAGGAACATTCAGTACTTC
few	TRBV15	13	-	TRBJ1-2	CATSRDRVYGYTF	TGTGCCACCAGCAGAGACAGGGTATATGGCTACACCTTC
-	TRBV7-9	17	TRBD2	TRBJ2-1	CASSPHRPSGSGHEQFF	TGTGCCAGCAGCCCACATCGACCTAGCGGGTCGGGCCATGAGCAGTTCTTC
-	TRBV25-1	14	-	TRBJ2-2	CASVDRRNTGELFF	TGTGCCAGCGTCGACAGGAGGAACACCGGGGAGCTGTTTTTT
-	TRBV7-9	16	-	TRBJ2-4	CASSPDRLLAKNIQYF	TGTGCCAGCAGCCCCGACAGGCTCCTAGCCAAAAACATTCAGTACTTC
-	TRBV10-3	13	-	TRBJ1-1	CAISEGLNTEAFF	TGTGCCATCAGTGAGGGCTTGAACACTGAAGCTTTCTTT
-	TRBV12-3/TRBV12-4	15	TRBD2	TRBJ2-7	CASRYSGRASYEQYF	TGTGCCAGCAGATATAGCGGGAGGGCCTCTTACGAGCAGTACTTC
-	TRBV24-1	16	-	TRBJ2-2	CATSDLPDTNTGELFF	TGTGCCACCAGTGATTTGCCCGACACGAACACCGGGGAGCTGTTTTTT
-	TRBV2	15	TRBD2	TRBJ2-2	CASSERGEGTGELFF	TGTGCCAGCAGTGAACGGGGGGAGGGCACCGGGGAGCTGTTTTTT
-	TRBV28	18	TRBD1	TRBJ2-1	CASSFPSHRGASYNEQFF	TGTGCCAGCAGTTTTCCTTCACACAGGGGGGCTTCCTACAATGAGCAGTTCTTC
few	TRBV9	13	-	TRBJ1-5	CASSVAVEAPQHF	TGTGCCAGCAGCGTCGCAGTGGAGGCGCCCCAGCATTTT
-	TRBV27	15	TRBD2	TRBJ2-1	CASSKSGRQSPEQFF	TGTGCCAGCAGTAAAAGCGGGAGACAATCCCCGGAGCAGTTCTTC
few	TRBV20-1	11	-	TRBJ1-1	CSARVLTEAFF	TGCAGTGCTAGGGTCCTGACTGAAGCTTTCTTT
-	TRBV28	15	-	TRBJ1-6	CASNTGNSYNSPLHF	TGTGCCAGCAACACCGGCAACTCCTATAATTCACCCCTCCACTTT
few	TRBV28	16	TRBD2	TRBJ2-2	CASITSGLTNTGELFF	TGTGCCAGCATCACTAGCGGGCTAACGAACACCGGGGAGCTGTTTTTT
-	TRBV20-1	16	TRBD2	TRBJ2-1	CSASIGLAGSGNEQFF	TGCAGTGCTAGTATAGGACTAGCGGGGTCTGGCAATGAGCAGTTCTTC
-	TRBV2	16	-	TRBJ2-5	CASSSGWGREMETQYF	TGTGCCAGCAGTTCGGGCTGGGGGCGGGAGATGGAGACCCAGTACTTC
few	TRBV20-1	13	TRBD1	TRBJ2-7	CSAGTVDTYEQYF	TGCAGTGCCGGGACAGTTGATACCTACGAGCAGTACTTC
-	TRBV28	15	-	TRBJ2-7	CASSRAGLRAYEQYF	TGTGCCAGCAGTAGAGCGGGCCTCCGAGCCTACGAGCAGTACTTC
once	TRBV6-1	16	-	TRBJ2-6	CASREGGSAGANVLTF	TGTGCCAGCCGCGAGGGGGGATCGGCTGGGGCCAACGTCCTGACTTTC
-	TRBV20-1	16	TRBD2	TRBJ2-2	CSARGGAGGRTGELFF	TGCAGTGCTAGAGGAGGAGCGGGAGGTAGGACCGGGGAGCTGTTTTTT
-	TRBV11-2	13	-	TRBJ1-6	CASSLMGDSPLHF	TGTGCCAGCAGCTTAATGGGGGATTCACCCCTCCACTTT
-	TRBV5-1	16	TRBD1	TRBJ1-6	CASSLEGGARRSPLHF	TGCGCCAGCAGCTTGGAAGGGGGCGCGAGGCGTTCACCCCTCCACTTT
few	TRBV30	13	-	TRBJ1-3	CAWSTAAGNTIYF	TGTGCCTGGAGTACCGCGGCTGGAAACACCATATATTTT
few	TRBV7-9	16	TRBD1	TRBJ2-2	CASSRRTGIMGGELFF	TGTGCCAGCAGCCGAAGGACAGGGATAATGGGCGGGGAGCTGTTTTTT
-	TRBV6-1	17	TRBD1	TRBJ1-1	CASSAVGQGYVNTEAFF	TGTGCCAGCAGTGCCGTGGGACAGGGGTATGTGAACACTGAAGCTTTCTTT
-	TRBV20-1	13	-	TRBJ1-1	CSAHVTGNTEAFF	TGCAGTGCTCATGTGACAGGGAACACTGAAGCTTTCTTT
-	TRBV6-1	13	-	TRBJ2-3	CAIGAGLTDTQYF	TGTGCCATCGGGGCGGGCCTCACAGATACGCAGTATTTT
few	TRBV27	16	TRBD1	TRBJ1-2	CASRGPGQGARYGYTF	TGTGCCAGCAGAGGCCCCGGACAGGGGGCGAGGTATGGCTACACCTTC
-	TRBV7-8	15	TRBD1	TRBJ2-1	CASSLFGTGVNEQFF	TGTGCCAGCAGCTTATTCGGGACAGGGGTTAATGAGCAGTTCTTC
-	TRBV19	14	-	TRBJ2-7	CASRKTGSSYEQYF	TGTGCCAGTAGAAAGACAGGCAGCTCCTACGAGCAGTACTTC
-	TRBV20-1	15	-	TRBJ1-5	CSAQSRAIGGQPQHF	TGCAGTGCCCAGAGCAGAGCCATTGGGGGTCAGCCCCAGCATTTT
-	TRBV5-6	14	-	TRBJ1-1	CASSLGVRAEGAFF	TGTGCCAGCAGCTTAGGGGTCAGGGCAGAAGGTGCTTTCTTT